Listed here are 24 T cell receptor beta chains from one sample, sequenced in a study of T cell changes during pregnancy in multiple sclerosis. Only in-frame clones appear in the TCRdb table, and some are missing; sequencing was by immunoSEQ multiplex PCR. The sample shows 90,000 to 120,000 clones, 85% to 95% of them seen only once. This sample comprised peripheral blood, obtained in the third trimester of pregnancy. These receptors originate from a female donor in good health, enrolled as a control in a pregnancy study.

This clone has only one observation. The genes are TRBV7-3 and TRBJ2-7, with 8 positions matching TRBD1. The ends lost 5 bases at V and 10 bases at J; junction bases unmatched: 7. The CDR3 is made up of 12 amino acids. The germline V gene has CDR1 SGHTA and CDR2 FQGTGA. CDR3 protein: CASSQTGEEQYF. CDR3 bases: TGTGCCAGCAGCCAGACAGGGGAGGAACAGTACTTC.

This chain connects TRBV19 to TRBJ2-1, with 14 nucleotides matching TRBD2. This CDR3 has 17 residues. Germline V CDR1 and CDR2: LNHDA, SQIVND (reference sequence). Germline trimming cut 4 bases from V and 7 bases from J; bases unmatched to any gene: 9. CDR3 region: CASSKHVTSGGDNEQFF. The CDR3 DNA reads TGTGCCAGTAGTAAACATGTGACTAGCGGGGGGGATAATGAGCAGTTCTTC.

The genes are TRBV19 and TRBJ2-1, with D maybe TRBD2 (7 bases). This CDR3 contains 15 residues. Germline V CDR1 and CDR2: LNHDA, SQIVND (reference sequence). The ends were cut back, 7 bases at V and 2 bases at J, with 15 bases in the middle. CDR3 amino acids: CASKPRGGAYNEQFF. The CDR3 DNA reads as TGTGCCAGTAAGCCGCGAGGGGGGGCCTACAATGAGCAGTTCTTC.

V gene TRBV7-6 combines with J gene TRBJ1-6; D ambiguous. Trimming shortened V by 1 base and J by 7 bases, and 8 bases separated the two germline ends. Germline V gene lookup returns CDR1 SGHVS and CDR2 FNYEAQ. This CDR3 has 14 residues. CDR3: CASSLGGRNSPLHF. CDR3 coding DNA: TGTGCCAGCAGCTTAGGAGGGAGGAATTCACCCCTCCACTTT.

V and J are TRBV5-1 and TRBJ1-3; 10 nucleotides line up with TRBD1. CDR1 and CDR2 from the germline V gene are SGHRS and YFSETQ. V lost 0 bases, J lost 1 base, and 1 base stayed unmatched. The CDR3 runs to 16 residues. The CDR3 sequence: CASSLGTGGSGNTIYF. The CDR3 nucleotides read TGCGCCAGCAGCTTGGGGACAGGGGGTTCTGGAAACACCATATATTTT.

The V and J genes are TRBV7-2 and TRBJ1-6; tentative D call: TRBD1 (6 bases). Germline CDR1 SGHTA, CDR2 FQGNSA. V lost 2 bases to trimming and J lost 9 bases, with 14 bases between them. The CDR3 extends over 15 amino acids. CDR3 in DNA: TGTGCCAGCAGCTTATGGGCAGGGGCTGCTTCACCCCTCCACTTT. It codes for CASSLWAGAASPLHF.

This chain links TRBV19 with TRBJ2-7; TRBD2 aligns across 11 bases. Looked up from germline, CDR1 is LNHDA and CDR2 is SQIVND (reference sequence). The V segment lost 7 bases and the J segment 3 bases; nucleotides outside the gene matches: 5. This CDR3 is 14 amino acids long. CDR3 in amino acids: CASTTSGGSYEQYF. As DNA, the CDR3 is TGTGCCAGTACTACTAGCGGGGGTAGCTACGAGCAGTACTTC.

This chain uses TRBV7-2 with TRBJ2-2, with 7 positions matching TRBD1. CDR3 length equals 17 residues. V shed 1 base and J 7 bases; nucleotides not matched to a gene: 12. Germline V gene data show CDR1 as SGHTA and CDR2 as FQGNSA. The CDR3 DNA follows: TGTGCCAGCAGCTTAGGGTTGGGACAGACGGAGCGCGGGGAGCTGTTTTTT. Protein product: CASSLGLGQTERGELFF.

CDR3: CASSPGQGNEKLFF. CDR3 DNA sequence: TGTGCCAGCAGCCCGGGACAGGGGAATGAAAAACTGTTTTTT. The rearrangement links TRBV9 to TRBJ1-4, with 10 bases lining up with TRBD1. The trim removed 4 bases at V and 5 bases at J, leaving 2 bases unmatched. Germline V gene data show CDR1 as SGDLS and CDR2 as YYNGEE. The CDR3 has 14 amino acids.

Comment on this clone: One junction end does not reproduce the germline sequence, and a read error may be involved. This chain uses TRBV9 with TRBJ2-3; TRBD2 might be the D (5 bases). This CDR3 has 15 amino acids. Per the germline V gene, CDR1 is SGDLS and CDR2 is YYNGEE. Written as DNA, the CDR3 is TGTGCCGGCAGCGTATCTCGACTAAGAACAGATACGCAGTATTTT. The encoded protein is CAGSVSRLRTDTQYF.

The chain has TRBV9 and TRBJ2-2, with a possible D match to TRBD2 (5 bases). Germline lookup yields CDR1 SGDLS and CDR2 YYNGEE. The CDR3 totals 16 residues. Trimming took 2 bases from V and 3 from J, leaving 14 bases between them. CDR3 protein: CASSVEGGFYTGELFF. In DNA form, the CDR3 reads TGTGCCAGCAGCGTCGAGGGCGGGTTTTACACCGGGGAGCTGTTTTTT.

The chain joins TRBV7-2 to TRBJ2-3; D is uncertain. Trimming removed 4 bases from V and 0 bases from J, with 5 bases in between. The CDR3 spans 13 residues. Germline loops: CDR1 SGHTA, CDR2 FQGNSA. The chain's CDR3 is CASSSPSTDTQYF. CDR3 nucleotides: TGTGCCAGCAGCTCCCCAAGCACAGATACGCAGTATTTT.

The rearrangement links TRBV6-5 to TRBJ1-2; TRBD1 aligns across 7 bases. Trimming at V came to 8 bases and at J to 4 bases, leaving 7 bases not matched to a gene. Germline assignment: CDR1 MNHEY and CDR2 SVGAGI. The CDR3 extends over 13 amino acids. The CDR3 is CASRIQGGYGYTF. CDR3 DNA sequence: TGTGCCAGCCGAATCCAGGGGGGCTATGGCTACACCTTC.

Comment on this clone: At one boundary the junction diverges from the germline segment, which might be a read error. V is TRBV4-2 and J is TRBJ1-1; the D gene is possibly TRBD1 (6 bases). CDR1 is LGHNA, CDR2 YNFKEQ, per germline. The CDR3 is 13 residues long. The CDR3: CASSQDDRLKLRF. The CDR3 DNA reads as TGTGCCAGCAGCCAAGATGACAGGTTGAAGCTTAGATTT.

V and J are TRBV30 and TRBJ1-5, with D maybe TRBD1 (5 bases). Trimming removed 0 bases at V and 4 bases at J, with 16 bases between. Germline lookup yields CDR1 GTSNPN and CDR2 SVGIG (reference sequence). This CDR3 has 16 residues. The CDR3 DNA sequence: TGTGCCTGGAGTGTAAGGGCAGGGAGGGGTAATCAGCCCCAGCATTTT. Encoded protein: CAWSVRAGRGNQPQHF.

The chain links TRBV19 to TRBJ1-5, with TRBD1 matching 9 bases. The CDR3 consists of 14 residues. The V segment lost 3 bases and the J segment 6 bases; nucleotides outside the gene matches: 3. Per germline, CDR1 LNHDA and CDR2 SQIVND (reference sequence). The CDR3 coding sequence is TGTGCCAGTAGTATGGGGACAGGGAGTCAGCCCCAGCATTTT. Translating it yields CASSMGTGSQPQHF.

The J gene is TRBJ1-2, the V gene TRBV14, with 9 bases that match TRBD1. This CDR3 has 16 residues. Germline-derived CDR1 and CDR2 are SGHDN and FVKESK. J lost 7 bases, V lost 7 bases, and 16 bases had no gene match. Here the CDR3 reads CASTRGTGGFLGGYTF. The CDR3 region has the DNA TGTGCCAGCACCCGAGGAACAGGGGGCTTTTTGGGTGGCTACACCTTC.

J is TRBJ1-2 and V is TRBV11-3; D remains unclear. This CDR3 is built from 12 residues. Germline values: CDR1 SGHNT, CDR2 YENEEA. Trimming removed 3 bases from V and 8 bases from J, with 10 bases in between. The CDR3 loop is CASSFGEGGYTF. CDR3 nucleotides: TGTGCCAGCAGCTTCGGGGAAGGGGGCTACACCTTC.

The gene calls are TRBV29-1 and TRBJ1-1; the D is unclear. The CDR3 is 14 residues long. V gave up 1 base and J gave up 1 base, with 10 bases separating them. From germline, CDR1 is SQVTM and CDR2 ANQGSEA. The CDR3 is CSVEVGRGNTEAFF. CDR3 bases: TGCAGCGTTGAAGTAGGACGGGGGAACACTGAAGCTTTCTTT.

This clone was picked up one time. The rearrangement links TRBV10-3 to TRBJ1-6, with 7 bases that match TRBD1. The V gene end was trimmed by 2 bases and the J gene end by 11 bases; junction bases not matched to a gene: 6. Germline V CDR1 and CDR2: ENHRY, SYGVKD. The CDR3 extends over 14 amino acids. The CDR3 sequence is CAISEPTGIAPLHF. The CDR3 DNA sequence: TGTGCCATCAGTGAGCCGACAGGGATCGCACCCCTCCACTTT.

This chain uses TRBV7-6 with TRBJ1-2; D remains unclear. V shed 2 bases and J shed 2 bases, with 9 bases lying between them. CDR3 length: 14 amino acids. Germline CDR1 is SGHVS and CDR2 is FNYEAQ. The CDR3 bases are TGTGCCAGCAGCTTAATGGGAGAGAACTATGGCTACACCTTC. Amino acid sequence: CASSLMGENYGYTF.

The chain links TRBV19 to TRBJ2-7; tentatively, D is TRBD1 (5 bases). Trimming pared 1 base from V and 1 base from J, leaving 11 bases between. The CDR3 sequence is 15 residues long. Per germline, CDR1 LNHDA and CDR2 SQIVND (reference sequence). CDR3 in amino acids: CASSIADSNSYEQYF. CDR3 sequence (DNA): TGTGCCAGTAGTATAGCAGACAGTAATTCCTACGAGCAGTACTTC.

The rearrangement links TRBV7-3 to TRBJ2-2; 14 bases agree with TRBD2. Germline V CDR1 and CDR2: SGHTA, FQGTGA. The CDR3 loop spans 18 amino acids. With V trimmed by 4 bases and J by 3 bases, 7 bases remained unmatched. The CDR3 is CASSSGTSGGGYTGELFF. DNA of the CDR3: TGTGCCAGCAGCTCCGGGACTAGCGGGGGAGGGTACACCGGGGAGCTGTTTTTT.

The CDR3, as DNA: TGTGCCTGGAGTGTACGGGGATCCGTAGGATCAACTAATGAAAAACTGTTTTTT. Translated, it gives CAWSVRGSVGSTNEKLFF. The chain carries TRBV30 and TRBJ1-4; no firm D call. V was shortened by 0 bases and J by 0 bases, with 17 bases between the two germline ends. Germline values: CDR1 GTSNPN, CDR2 SVGIG (reference sequence). This CDR3 comprises 18 residues.